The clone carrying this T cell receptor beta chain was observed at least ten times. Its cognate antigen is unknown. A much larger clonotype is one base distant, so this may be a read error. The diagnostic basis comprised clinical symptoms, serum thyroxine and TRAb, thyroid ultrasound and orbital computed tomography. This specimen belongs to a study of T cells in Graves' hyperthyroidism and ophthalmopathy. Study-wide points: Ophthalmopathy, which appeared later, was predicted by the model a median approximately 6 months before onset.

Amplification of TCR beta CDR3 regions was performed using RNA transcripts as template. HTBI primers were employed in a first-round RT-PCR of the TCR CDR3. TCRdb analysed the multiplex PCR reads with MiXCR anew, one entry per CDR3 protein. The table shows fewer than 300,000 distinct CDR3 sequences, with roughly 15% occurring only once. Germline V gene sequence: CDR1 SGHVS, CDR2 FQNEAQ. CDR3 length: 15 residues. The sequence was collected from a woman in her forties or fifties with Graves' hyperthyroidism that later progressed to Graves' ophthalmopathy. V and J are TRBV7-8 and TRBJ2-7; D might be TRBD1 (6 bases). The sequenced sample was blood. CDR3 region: CASSLVGGSSYEQHF. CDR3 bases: TGTGCCAGCAGCTTAGTAGGGGGATCTAGCTACGAGCAGCACTTC. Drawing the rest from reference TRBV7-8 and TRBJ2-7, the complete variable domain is GAGVSQSPRYKVAKRGQDVALRCDPISGHVSLFWYQQALGQGPEFLTYFQNEAQLDKSGLPSDRFFAERPEGSVSTLKIQRTQQEDSAVYLCASSLVGGSSYEQHFGPGTRLTVT.